Listed below are T cell receptor beta chains from one sample, sequenced in a study of regulatory T cells in long-lasting Graves disease. TCRdb redid the calling of the multiplex PCR reads with MiXCR, one entry per CDR3 protein. The top ten clones hold approximately 17% of a sample with 350,000 to 500,000 distinct CDR3 sequences, less than 15% of them seen once. The sample also formed part of further work on T cells in Graves' hyperthyroidism and ophthalmopathy.

The source was peripheral blood mononuclear cells (PBMCs), collected at new diagnosis, from a patient treated with antithyroid drugs. The source is a woman in her 50s with Graves disease. Both conserved end residues are trimmed from each CDR3.

J gene	V gene	CDR3 protein
TRBJ2-2	TRBV5-1	ASSLTSGSIGELF
TRBJ2-1	TRBV11-2	AMSSGGASDHNEQF
TRBJ2-5	TRBV9	ASSVGVGTAQETQY
TRBJ2-7	TRBV24-1	ATSQGGKYEQY
TRBJ2-3	TRBV7-3	ASSLTSRLAGGNTQY
TRBJ2-6	TRBV30	AWSKGAGANVLT
TRBJ1-1	TRBV6-1	ASTWDRDGLAF
TRBJ2-2	TRBV5-1	ASSRAGATGELF
TRBJ2-1	TRBV11-1	ASSLDRLAGEWSSYNEQF
TRBJ1-1	TRBV5-1	ASSLTDRNKAF
TRBJ2-2	TRBV19	ASRTGQGLPGELF
TRBJ1-1	TRBV12-3/TRBV12-4	ASRGGQGVVNTEAF
TRBJ2-1	TRBV6-1	ASSGGLASGEQF
TRBJ2-1	TRBV3-1	ASSQLGGEQF
TRBJ1-4	TRBV18	ASSPRQGTNEKLF
TRBJ2-5	TRBV5-4	ASSWDNQETQY
TRBJ2-5	TRBV28	ASSFFWSRDQETQY
TRBJ2-4	TRBV29-1	SVSARRDSSLAKNIQY
TRBJ1-2	TRBV6-1	ASSRGRDYGYT
TRBJ2-1	TRBV28	ASTASGTSGYNEQF
.	TRBV5-5	ASSLPLGQADGSGETQY
TRBJ2-7	TRBV3-1	ASSQGRGGVDEQY
TRBJ2-1	TRBV3-1	ASSQDPGTSVDNEQF